The present entry profiles one TCR beta chain with its context. The table lists this clonotype with a few counts. What antigen it recognizes has not been identified. A clone one base away is much larger, so this may be a read error. In the germline V gene (reference sequence), CDR1 corresponds to SEHNR and CDR2 to FQNEAQ. The junction shows trimming of 4 bases on V and 6 bases on J, plus 4 bases between the germline ends. Including cysteine and phenylalanine, the CDR3 has 11 amino acids. The CDR3 DNA has 33 bases and is translated from base 1. The sample comes from a study of T cell repertoires in cytomegalovirus infection (dated by TCRdb to between 2017 and 2020). Regarding the research as a whole: Peptide stimulations targeted recently identified HLA-C-restricted CMV epitopes, whose presentation resists viral immunomodulation, together with well-studied HLA-B-restricted epitopes. Because public TCR beta signatures pointed to carriage of CMV infection together with the matching HLA type, the HLA type of each donor mattered for the analysis.

Sequenced on an Illumina HiSeq 1500. TCRdb passed the public sequencing reads through fastp at Q25 and MiXCR, retaining productive beta sequences. Identical CDR3 proteins give one entry, which carries the most common genes and DNA. This sample comprises more than 250,000 distinct CDR3 sequences, approximately 25% of them detected only once. About 14% of the sample comes from the top ten. The treatment or condition label here, explained by the study, means: in vitro stimulation with specific CMV peptide epitopes to enrich CMV-specific T cells. What the authors observed across the whole study: The ex vivo response was dominated by HLA-C-restricted CMV-specific TCR beta clonotypes, which also provided the single most frequent clonotype in two of eight donors. In both this cohort and an independent cohort of 350 to 400 donors, the cumulative frequency of public TCR beta family members distinguished carriers of CMV infection plus the relevant HLA type.

Here the chain combines TRBV7-9 and TRBJ2-1; the D gene remains uncertain. Material: cultured PBMCs, obtained from culture after CMV antigen stimulation. The TCR originated in a human donor in good health (CMV status not recorded). Some clones in this sample may be carry-over from other donors' samples. CDR3 region: CASSSPNEQFF. The sequenced DNA: TGTGCCAGCAGCTCCCCCAATGAGCAGTTCTTC.